This T cell receptor (gamma chain) was recovered during a study of gamma delta lymphoproliferative disorders and STAT genes. Study-wide context: The LymphoTrack Dx TCRG Assay amplified gamma chains from at least 50 ng of genomic DNA. Overall study results and limits: Leukemic cells skewed toward terminal effectors, unlike likely varied control T cells. Most major patient clonotypes were shared with at least one healthy donor. Public or private status of leukemic clones needs confirmation.

TCRdb ran CATT on the multiplex PCR reads. The sample has over 4,000 gamma-chain clones; 7.9% are singletons. Sequencing used genomic DNA taken from PBMCs of patients and controls. This clone is termed medium-sized. The antigen is not known. CDR1 VENAVY and CDR2 YDSYNSRV come from the germline V gene. With V trimmed by 4 bases and J by 9 bases, 12 bases remained unmatched. This CDR3 is 13 amino acids long. The source of this sequence is a human donor in good health. The source material was blood. The J gene is TRGJ1 or TRGJ2, the V gene TRGV8. No J segment appears in TCRdb, so it was assigned here by matching the sequence to germline. CDR3 in amino acids: CATWDPPPPKKLF. CDR3 coding DNA: TGTGCCACCTGGGACCCACCCCCCCCTAAGAAACTCTTT.